Below, 10 T cell receptor beta chains from the same sample are listed, as sequenced in a study of cytomegalovirus exposure and HLA in healthy donors. Primers included in the PCR were 60 Vbeta and 13 Jbeta primers. Profiled with immunoSEQ multiplex PCR; TCRdb holds only in-frame clones, not every one. The profile shows about 69,000 clones, 76% of them singletons. Input material: PBMCs. These receptors were obtained from a man aged 18 to 30 in good health and CMV-seronegative.

Comment on this clone: The sample has other DNA sequences that encode this CDR3 too. This chain uses TRBV5-1 with TRBJ2-5; 7 positions agree with TRBD2. V shed 4 bases and J 3 bases; nucleotides not matched to a gene: 6. Germline V lookup: CDR1 SGHRS, CDR2 YFSETQ. The CDR3 is 14 residues long. The CDR3 loop is CASSPTGTKETQYF. Here the CDR3 DNA reads TGCGCCAGCAGCCCGACCGGGACTAAAGAGACCCAGTACTTC.

The chain has TRBV28 and TRBJ1-4, with 9 bases that match TRBD1. The CDR3 consists of 15 residues. Germline CDR1 and CDR2: MDHEN and SYDVKM. With 5 bases clipped from V and 0 bases from J, the junction kept 1 base outside the gene matches. The chain's CDR3 is CASSRQGATNEKLFF. The CDR3 coding sequence is TGTGCCAGCAGTCGACAGGGGGCAACTAATGAAAAACTGTTTTTT.

The rearrangement uses TRBV6-5 and TRBJ1-2; D gene uncertain. The CDR3 consists of 10 residues. Trimming stripped 6 bases from V and 5 bases from J, with 4 bases between. Germline CDR1 MNHEY, CDR2 SVGAGI. The CDR3 protein is CASSQYGYTF. The CDR3 DNA reads as TGTGCCAGCAGCCAGTATGGCTACACCTTC.

This sequence joins TRBV5-1 and TRBJ1-2, with TRBD1 matching 11 bases. This CDR3 spans 13 amino acids. Germline-derived CDR1 and CDR2 are SGHRS and YFSETQ. Trimming at V came to 0 bases and at J to 12 bases, leaving 4 bases not matched to a gene. The CDR3 bases are TGCGCCAGCAGCTTGGATGGACAGGGGGCCGACACCTTC. This codes for CASSLDGQGADTF.

This clone was recorded a few times. The V call is TRBV6-1, the J call TRBJ1-5, with D maybe TRBD1 (5 bases). The CDR3 sequence is 13 residues long. V was pared by 1 base and J by 6 bases, with 7 bases between. Germline V lookup: CDR1 MNHNS, CDR2 SASEGT. The CDR3 nucleotides are TGTGCCAGCAGTGAAGTGGGGCGTCAGCCCCAGCATTTT. Translated: CASSEVGRQPQHF.

This rearrangement joins TRBV7-2 to TRBJ2-7; D might be TRBD1 (6 bases). This CDR3 contains 15 residues. Per germline, CDR1 SGHTA and CDR2 FQGNSA. V was cut by 2 bases and J by 1 base, with 12 bases left in between. The CDR3 coding sequence is TGTGCCAGCAGCTTAAGAATAGGGGGTTCCTACGAGCAGTACGTC. Protein: CASSLRIGGSYEQYV.

V usage is TRBV11-3 and J usage is TRBJ2-1; TRBD1 might be the D (5 bases). The germline CDR1 and CDR2 sequences are SGHNT and YENEEA. Trimming took 6 bases from V and 6 from J, leaving 12 bases between them. CDR3 length: 13 residues. In nucleotides, the CDR3 is TGTGCCAGCAGTTTCCAGGGCGTCAATGAGCAGTTCTTC. Amino acids: CASSFQGVNEQFF.

A single count supports this clone. The chain uses TRBV2 and TRBJ1-6; TRBD1 agrees at 9 bases. Per the germline V gene, CDR1 is SNHLY and CDR2 is FYNNEI. CDR3 size: 14 residues. Trimming removed 4 bases from V and 8 bases from J; junction bases left unmatched: 3. CDR3 protein: CASSADRGYSPLHF. The CDR3 nucleotides read TGTGCCAGCAGTGCTGACAGGGGGTATTCACCCCTCCACTTT.

This rearrangement joins TRBV11-2 to TRBJ2-3; 13 bases map to TRBD2. CDR1 is SGHAT and CDR2 is FQNNGV in the germline V gene. The CDR3 has 17 amino acids. V lost 5 bases, J lost 3 bases, and 8 bases stayed unmatched. The CDR3 nucleotides read TGTGCCAGCAGCACCGCAACTAGCGGGGGGGGGACAGATACGCAGTATTTT. This codes for CASSTATSGGGTDTQYF.

The chain employs TRBV9 and TRBJ2-5; 13 nucleotides line up with TRBD2. This CDR3 comprises 17 residues. Unmatched junction bases numbered 10, after V lost 3 bases and J lost 5 bases. Germline assignment: CDR1 SGDLS and CDR2 YYNGEE. The CDR3 region is CASSGRLAGGRGETQYF. The CDR3, as DNA: TGTGCCAGCAGCGGGAGACTAGCGGGGGGAAGGGGTGAGACCCAGTACTTC.